Below, one TCR beta chain is given with its context. This entry is derived from a study of blood T cell repertoires in COVID-19. Study-wide background: Samples of COVID-19 (acute and convalescent) were obtained from the United States, Italy and Spain. The analysed material was cDNA or gDNA that came from T cells, B-cell-depleted T cells, or PBMCs.

Profiled with immunoSEQ multiplex PCR; TCRdb holds only in-frame clones, not every one. Counted here are under 300,000 clones, around 81% occurring once; the ten biggest clones make up approximately 3.6%. Recruits, aged roughly 18 to 100 years, lived in 25 or so US areas. Recovery meant two consecutive negative NP/OP PCR tests, professional clearance, or resolved symptoms. With V trimmed by 6 bases and J by 7 bases, 15 bases remained unmatched. CDR3 length: 17 residues. In germline, CDR1 is SGHNT, CDR2 YENEEA. This TCR derives from a middle-aged man who had recovered from COVID-19. The genes are TRBV11-3 and TRBJ2-1; 10 nucleotides agree with TRBD2. The sample taken for sequencing was PBMCs or T cells enriched from blood (not recorded which). CDR3 residues: CASSQGITGTSVNEQFF. DNA for the CDR3: TGTGCCAGCAGTCAGGGCATTACCGGGACTAGCGTGAATGAGCAGTTCTTC.